These T cell receptor beta chains were read from a single sample in a study of cytomegalovirus exposure and HLA in healthy donors. This table comes from immunoSEQ multiplex PCR, and its TCRdb copy is limited to in-frame clones, with some not included. Here the sample spans 250,000 or so clones, around 90% being singletons. Sequencing used PBMCs. These receptors came from a young woman in good health and CMV-seronegative. Each CDR3 is given with its conserved first and last residue. A D gene is named only where the DNA matches it firmly. Some rows have no size entry. The others give once, few or many, or a class for an expanded clone.

-	TRBV11-3	TRBJ2-2	TRBD2	CASSLGSGGADTGELFF	TGTGCCAGCAGCTTAGGTAGCGGGGGGGCCGACACCGGGGAGCTGTTTTTT
-	TRBV4-1	TRBJ2-7	-	CASSQGTSGLYSYEQYF	TGCGCCAGCAGCCAAGGGACGTCAGGGTTATACTCCTACGAGCAGTACTTC
once	TRBV7-8	TRBJ2-5	-	CASSRALETQYF	TGTGCCAGCAGCCGCGCGTTAGAGACCCAGTACTTC
once	TRBV28	TRBJ1-1	TRBD1	CASSPRTGGGYTEAFF	TGTGCCAGCAGTCCGAGGACAGGGGGCGGGTACACTGAAGCTTTCTTT
-	TRBV28	TRBJ2-5	TRBD1	CASSLVGQVGETQYF	TGTGCCAGCAGTTTAGTTGGACAGGTGGGGGAGACCCAGTACTTC
-	TRBV5-6	TRBJ1-1	-	CASSLDPGVYTEAFF	TGTGCCAGCAGCTTGGATCCGGGGGTTTACACTGAAGCTTTCTTT
-	TRBV4-1	TRBJ1-1	TRBD1	CASSQGRTGGLPTEAFF	TGCGCCAGCAGCCAAGGACGGACAGGGGGCCTCCCCACTGAAGCTTTCTTT
-	TRBV4-1	TRBJ2-7	TRBD1	CASSITGGRGSYEQYF	TGCGCCAGCTCCATAACAGGGGGACGGGGGTCCTACGAGCAGTACTTC
-	TRBV7-9	TRBJ1-5	-	CASSSTANHNQPQHF	TGTGCCAGCAGCTCGACAGCTAACCACAATCAGCCCCAGCATTTT
-	TRBV13	TRBJ2-7	TRBD1	CASSYRDRAYEQYF	TGTGCCAGCAGCTATAGGGACAGGGCCTACGAGCAGTACTTC
-	TRBV5-1	TRBJ2-3	-	CASRSREERDTQYF	TGCGCCAGCAGGTCCCGGGAAGAGAGAGATACGCAGTATTTT
-	TRBV5-6	TRBJ2-1	-	CASSLWSGSYNEQFF	TGTGCCAGCAGCTTGTGGTCGGGCTCCTACAATGAGCAGTTCTTC
-	TRBV7-8	TRBJ1-2	TRBD1	CASSLAPTGIYGYTF	TGTGCCAGCAGCTTAGCCCCGACAGGGATCTATGGCTACACCTTC
-	TRBV6-1	TRBJ1-2	-	CASLWAANYGYTF	TGTGCCAGCCTTTGGGCAGCCAACTATGGCTACACCTTC
-	TRBV18	TRBJ1-1	-	CASSEIFLTDTEAFF	TGTGCCAGCTCAGAAATATTCCTAACAGACACTGAAGCTTTCTTT
-	TRBV4-3	TRBJ1-3	-	CASSQDRSSGNTIYF	TGCGCCAGCAGCCAAGATCGGTCCTCTGGAAACACCATATATTTT
-	TRBV28	TRBJ2-1	TRBD2	CASRGGTSGWGNEQFF	TGTGCCAGCAGGGGGGGGACTAGCGGATGGGGCAATGAGCAGTTCTTC
-	TRBV27	TRBJ1-1	TRBD1	CASSFTTGGRDTEAFF	TGTGCCAGCAGTTTTACGACAGGGGGAAGGGACACTGAAGCTTTCTTT
-	TRBV7-9	TRBJ1-1	TRBD1	CASSLGDRWGSKNEAFF	TGTGCCAGCAGCTTAGGGGACAGATGGGGATCGAAGAATGAAGCTTTCTTT
-	TRBV7-9	TRBJ2-1	-	CASSLALGEQFF	TGTGCCAGCAGCTTAGCGCTCGGGGAGCAGTTCTTC
-	TRBV9	TRBJ2-1	TRBD2	CASSPTSGGAREQFF	TGTGCCAGCAGCCCGACTAGCGGGGGGGCCCGTGAGCAGTTCTTC
-	TRBV19	TRBJ1-6	TRBD1	CASSISTGMDSPLHF	TGTGCCAGTAGTATCTCGACAGGGATGGATTCACCCCTCCACTTT
-	TRBV28	TRBJ2-2	TRBD2	CASSFWGRWQRGHTGELFF	TGTGCCAGCAGTTTCTGGGGACGCTGGCAGCGGGGGCACACCGGGGAGCTGTTTTTT
few	TRBV11-2	TRBJ1-2	TRBD1	CASSLAGGYGYTF	TGTGCCAGCAGCTTAGCAGGGGGCTATGGCTACACCTTC
-	TRBV6-1	TRBJ2-6	-	CASSVRGANVLTF	TGTGCCAGCAGTGTTCGTGGGGCCAACGTCCTGACTTTC
-	TRBV9	TRBJ1-2	TRBD1	CASSAGTGMGYGYTF	TGTGCCAGCAGCGCCGGGACAGGGATGGGCTATGGCTACACCTTC
-	TRBV19	TRBJ1-2	-	CASIGGPNYGYTF	TGTGCCAGTATCGGAGGGCCTAACTATGGCTACACCTTC
-	TRBV2	TRBJ1-5	TRBD1	CASSLRGLGQPQHF	TGTGCCAGCAGCCTCAGGGGGCTTGGACAGCCCCAGCATTTT
few	TRBV6-5	TRBJ2-1	-	CASSPRSQEQFF	TGTGCCAGCAGCCCAAGGAGTCAGGAGCAGTTCTTC
-	TRBV4-1	TRBJ2-5	TRBD2	CASSQVPGERGQETQYF	TGCGCCAGCAGCCAAGTTCCGGGCGAGCGGGGGCAAGAGACCCAGTACTTC
-	TRBV5-6	TRBJ1-2	TRBD1	CASSQGQNYGYTF	TGTGCCAGCAGCCAGGGACAGAACTATGGCTACACCTTC
-	TRBV9	TRBJ1-4	TRBD1	CASSVAGDRDEKLFF	TGTGCCAGCAGCGTAGCGGGTGACAGGGATGAAAAACTGTTTTTT
-	TRBV27	TRBJ2-7	-	CASSPRTESSYEQYF	TGTGCCAGCAGTCCCCGGACAGAAAGCTCCTACGAGCAGTACTTC
-	TRBV4-1	TRBJ2-7	-	CASSQDKPGSYEQYF	TGCGCCAGCAGCCAAGATAAACCGGGATCCTACGAGCAGTACTTC
-	TRBV2	TRBJ1-5	-	CASSREVEINSNQPQHF	TGTGCCAGCAGCCGCGAGGTAGAGATAAATAGCAATCAGCCCCAGCATTTT
-	TRBV9	TRBJ1-4	TRBD1	CASTRGQSNEKLFF	TGTGCCAGCACCAGGGGGCAAAGTAATGAAAAACTGTTTTTT
-	TRBV4-1	TRBJ1-1	-	CASSRASQAFMNTEAFF	TGCGCCAGCAGCCGGGCGTCACAGGCCTTCATGAACACTGAAGCTTTCTTT
-	TRBV4-1	TRBJ2-3	TRBD1	CASSQEDRGITDTQYF	TGCGCCAGCAGCCAAGAGGACAGGGGGATAACAGATACGCAGTATTTT
-	TRBV5-1	TRBJ2-3	-	CASSARTASTDTQYF	TGCGCCAGCAGTGCCAGGACAGCTAGCACAGATACGCAGTATTTT
-	TRBV7-2	TRBJ2-7	TRBD2	CASSLGSGGPYEQYF	TGTGCCAGCAGCTTAGGTAGCGGGGGACCCTACGAGCAGTACTTC
-	TRBV4-3	TRBJ2-7	-	CASSQAGPGSYEQYF	TGCGCCAGCAGCCAAGCTGGGCCCGGGAGCTACGAGCAGTACTTC
once	TRBV4-1	TRBJ1-2	-	CASSQDFGTPPYGYTF	TGCGCCAGCAGCCAAGATTTCGGGACTCCTCCTTATGGCTACACCTTC
-	TRBV12-2	TRBJ2-7	-	CASRFSGGLSYEQYF	TGTGCAAGTCGCTTTAGCGGGGGGCTCTCCTACGAGCAGTACTTC
-	TRBV4-1	TRBJ1-1	-	CASSQFGGTEAFF	TGCGCCAGCAGCCAGTTCGGGGGCACTGAAGCTTTCTTT
-	TRBV5-6	TRBJ1-1	-	CASRQVMNTEAFF	TGTGCCAGCAGACAGGTCATGAACACTGAAGCTTTCTTT
-	TRBV6-5	TRBJ2-5	-	CASSWRDRQETQYF	TGTGCCAGCAGTTGGCGGGACAGACAAGAGACCCAGTACTTC
-	TRBV21-1	TRBJ1-6	-	CASPQGRESPLHF	TGTGCCAGCCCACAGGGGAGAGAGTCACCCCTCCACTTT
-	TRBV5-1	TRBJ2-1	-	CASSLRGYYNEQFF	TGCGCCAGCAGCTTGAGGGGGTACTACAATGAGCAGTTCTTC
-	TRBV6-6	TRBJ2-5	TRBD2	CASSYSAGVQETQYF	TGTGCCAGCAGTTACTCCGCGGGGGTGCAAGAGACCCAGTACTTC
few	TRBV6-4	TRBJ1-5	-	CASSADRNQPQHF	TGTGCCAGCAGCGCCGACAGAAATCAGCCCCAGCATTTT
-	TRBV11-2	TRBJ2-1	-	CASSLEGRLAFYNEQFF	TGTGCCAGCAGCTTAGAAGGTCGCCTAGCGTTCTACAATGAGCAGTTCTTC
-	TRBV6-6	TRBJ1-2	TRBD1	CASSYGGDRGPIF	TGTGCCAGCAGTTACGGAGGGGACAGGGGACCCATCTTC
-	TRBV4-1	TRBJ1-4	TRBD1	CASSQDRGQGNEKLFF	TGCGCCAGCAGCCAAGATAGGGGACAGGGAAATGAAAAACTGTTTTTT
-	TRBV5-6	TRBJ2-7	-	CASSLGGQSYEQYF	TGTGCCAGCAGCTTGGGTGGACAATCCTACGAGCAGTACTTC
-	TRBV5-6	TRBJ2-1	-	CASSAQGGEQFF	TGTGCCAGCAGCGCGCAAGGGGGTGAGCAGTTCTTC
-	TRBV18	TRBJ1-2	-	CASSPGLGPPSNGYTF	TGTGCCAGCTCACCGGGATTGGGGCCCCCTTCTAACGGCTACACCTTC
-	TRBV28	TRBJ1-5	-	CASSLAQGNQPQHF	TGTGCCAGCAGTTTAGCGCAGGGTAATCAGCCCCAGCATTTT
-	TRBV2	TRBJ1-1	TRBD1	CASSIGQGPGTEAFF	TGTGCCAGCAGTATAGGACAGGGGCCGGGTACTGAAGCTTTCTTT